This TCR beta chain originates from a study of PD-1 blockade in classical Hodgkin lymphoma. This CDR3 region has 12 residues. CDR1 and CDR2 (germline): SGHRS, YFSETQ. Every single patient, without exception, relapsed after autologous stem cell transplantation, and brentuximab vedotin exposure varied. Best responses fell into complete response, partial response or progressive disease. Here immunoSEQ multiplex PCR was the method, and the copy in TCRdb shows in-frame clones only, minus some. The table lists roughly 47,000 clones, around three quarters of them singletons, with 20% to 25% in the top ten. For this clone: Its antigen remains unknown. At one end, the junction sequence differs from germline, possibly due to a read error.

Points from the study as a whole: By C4D1, diversity of CD4+ TCRs had risen significantly, whereas that of CD8+ TCRs had not. Factors driving the repertoire differences, possibly disease activity or prior therapy, remain undefined.

This TCR was recovered from a human donor with classical Hodgkin lymphoma. The V and J genes are TRBV5-1 and TRBJ1-1, with a possible D match to TRBD1 (5 bases). This specimen was peripheral blood mononuclear cells (PBMCs), taken before the second cycle of nivolumab. The CDR3 sequence: CASSLRGVGAFF. In nucleotides, the CDR3 is TGTGCCAGCAGCTTGAGGGGAGTCGGAGCTTTCTTT.